These 7 T cell receptor beta chains were all obtained from the same sample, sequenced in a study of T cells expressing NK-cell markers. TCRdb reprocessed the 5' RACE reads and stores each CDR3 protein as one record, lacking DNA. The sample has about 260,000 distinct CDR3 sequences. The specimen was blood T cells: a sorted CD56 or NKG2C T cell subset, CD4+ or CD8+ T cells, or bulk PBMC T cells (not recorded which). Source of these receptors: a man in his late teens or twenties in good health.

This chain connects TRBV12-3 or TRBV12-4 to TRBJ2-1; TCRdb's assignment of TRBD1 cannot be checked, as there is no DNA. This CDR3 is built from 15 residues. The CDR3 sequence is CASTKTRDRGHEQFF.

The chain links TRBV12-3 or TRBV12-4 to TRBJ1-3; TCRdb gives TRBD1 as the D gene, but with no DNA this cannot be confirmed. The CDR3 extends over 11 amino acids. The CDR3 reads CAGGAGNTIYF.

The CDR3 reads CAWSVGRREGKLFF. The chain couples TRBV30 to TRBJ1-4; the D gene TCRdb calls, TRBD1, cannot be checked with no DNA. The CDR3 has 14 amino acids. Per the germline V gene, CDR1 is GTSNPN and CDR2 is SVGIG (reference sequence). Supplemented by reference TRBV30 and TRBJ1-4, the full variable domain reads SQTIHQWPATLVQPVGSPLSLECTVEGTSNPNLYWYRQAAGRGLQLLFYSVGIGQISSEVPQNLSASRPQDRQFILSSKKLLLSDSGFYLCAWSVGRREGKLFFGSGTQLSVL.

V and J are TRBV18 and TRBJ1-2. CDR3 length: 14 amino acids. Germline V CDR1 and CDR2: KGHSH, LQKENI. The CDR3 loop reads CASSPQTDDYGYTF.

This chain links TRBV12-3 or TRBV12-4 with TRBJ2-2; the D gene TCRdb calls, TRBD1, cannot be checked with no DNA. The CDR3 length is 15 residues. The CDR3 loop reads CASSQRTGGTGELFF.

V usage is TRBV13 and J usage is TRBJ2-2. Germline CDR1 and CDR2: PRHDT and FYEKMQ (reference sequence). The CDR3 is made up of 11 amino acids. Here the CDR3 reads CASKSSGELFF. Filled out from reference TRBV13 and TRBJ2-2, the complete variable domain reads AAGVIQSPRHLIKEKRETATLKCYPIPRHDTVYWYQQGPGQDPQFLISFYEKMQSDKGSIPDRFSAQQFSDYHSELNMSSLELGDSALYFCASKSSGELFFGEGSRLTVL.

The chain has TRBV12-3 or TRBV12-4 and TRBJ2-1; the TRBD1 assignment by TCRdb is unverifiable without DNA. This CDR3 has 17 amino acids. CDR3 protein: CASSLATGTGRRNEQFF.